The 12 T cell receptor beta chains given below trace back to one sample, sequenced in a study of T cell repertoires in aging, cancer and after chemotherapy. The template was genomic DNA from peripheral blood, not RNA. A mixed TRB-A/B primer pool amplified rearranged TRB by multiplex touch-down PCR. TCRdb passed the multiplex PCR reads through MiXCR, listing each CDR3 protein once. The data contain approximately 800 distinct CDR3 sequences, 23% of them singletons. Sample: blood. The receptors originated from a human donor with a solid tumor.

By frequency in the sample, this clonotype is large (0.1 to 1%). The chain couples TRBV27 to TRBJ2-1, with D unclear. The CDR3 totals 12 residues. V shed 3 bases and J shed 9 bases, with 9 bases lying between them. The germline CDR1 and CDR2 sequences are MNHEY and SMNVEV (reference sequence). The DNA for the CDR3 is TGTGCCAGCAGTTTCCCCGGCGGTGAGCAGTTCTTC. The encoded protein is CASSFPGGEQFF.

The genes are TRBV20-1 and TRBJ2-5; TRBD2 is a possible D gene (6 bases). Germline CDR1 DFQATT, CDR2 SNEGSKA (reference sequence). This CDR3 has 16 residues. The ends were cut back, 1 base at V and 2 bases at J, with 17 bases in the middle. This CDR3 is CSARVSGRGIQETQYF. The CDR3 DNA is TGCAGTGCTAGAGTCTCGGGTCGGGGGATACAAGAGACCCAGTACTTC.

By frequency in the sample, this clonotype is medium-sized. The chain joins TRBV18 to TRBJ2-5, with unresolved D. Trimming took 4 bases from V and 5 from J, leaving 2 bases between them. This CDR3 region has 10 residues. Germline CDR1 reads KGHSH; CDR2 reads LQKENI. The CDR3 DNA sequence: TGTGCCAGCTCACGGGAGACCCAGTACTTC. This encodes CASSRETQYF.

The rearrangement uses TRBV5-1 and TRBJ1-1; 9 nucleotides agree with TRBD1. Germline CDR1 is SGHRS and CDR2 is YFSETQ. CDR3 length equals 14 residues. After removal of 4 bases from V and 5 bases from J, the junction contained 6 bases not matched to a gene. The CDR3 loop is CASSPDRGGTEAFF. CDR3 nucleotide sequence: TGCGCCAGCAGCCCGGACAGGGGAGGGACTGAAGCTTTCTTT.

This clonotype is labeled as medium-sized. This rearrangement joins TRBV6-2 or TRBV6-3 to TRBJ1-2; no firm D call. Looked up from germline, CDR1 is MNHEY and CDR2 is SVGEGT. V lost 5 bases and J 7 bases, leaving 17 bases between the germline ends. The CDR3 is made up of 14 amino acids. The CDR3 DNA follows: TGTGCCAGCAGTCCGGCGGGCCCCGGCGGTGGCTACACCTTC. This sequence encodes CASSPAGPGGGYTF.

This clonotype is judged large. The V call is TRBV6-5, the J call TRBJ2-7; no definite D call. V shed 7 bases and J shed 7 bases, with 11 bases lying between them. This CDR3 contains 11 residues. Germline CDR1 reads MNHEY; CDR2 reads SVGAGI. The CDR3 DNA reads TGTGCCAGCATGGGCCTCGATGAGCAGTACTTC. Amino acid sequence: CASMGLDEQYF.

This clonotype was counted only a few times. The chain carries TRBV19 and TRBJ1-1; D is uncertain. This CDR3 contains 13 residues. Between the trimmed V and J ends, which lost 1 base and 1 base, there was a span of 4 bases. Looked up from germline, CDR1 is LNHDA and CDR2 is SQIVND (reference sequence). The CDR3 sequence is CASSIGRNTEAFF. The CDR3 DNA reads as TGTGCCAGTAGTATAGGTAGGAACACTGAAGCTTTCTTT.

The rearrangement joins TRBV6-4 to TRBJ2-3; the D gene is possibly TRBD1 (6 bases). Germline V gene sequence: CDR1 MRHNA, CDR2 SNTAGT. V lost 5 bases to trimming and J lost 4 bases, with 13 bases between them. The CDR3 covers 14 residues. The CDR3 loop is CASSTRQESDTQYF. The CDR3 region has the DNA TGTGCCAGCAGTACGAGACAGGAGTCAGATACGCAGTATTTT.

By sample fraction, this clonotype is large. This chain links TRBV6-5 with TRBJ2-7; D gene uncertain. V was pared by 6 bases and J by 6 bases, with 24 bases between. The CDR3 runs to 16 residues. Germline lookup yields CDR1 MNHEY and CDR2 SVGAGI. The CDR3 is CASSAPRRTTSGEQYF. Here the CDR3 DNA reads TGTGCCAGCAGCGCACCCAGACGGACCACCTCAGGCGAGCAGTACTTC.

This clonotype rates as medium-sized. The chain uses TRBV12-3 or TRBV12-4 and TRBJ2-2; D is uncertain. Between the trimmed V and J ends, which lost 5 bases and 6 bases, there was a span of 7 bases. The CDR3 sequence is 12 residues long. The CDR3 here is CASSAVPGELFF. The DNA of the CDR3 is TGTGCCAGCAGTGCCGTCCCCGGGGAGCTGTTTTTT.

This sequence joins TRBV7-6 and TRBJ2-1; D gene ambiguous. The CDR3 totals 13 residues. Germline V gives CDR1 SGHVS, CDR2 FNYEAQ. V dropped 0 bases and J dropped 4 bases, with 4 bases sitting between them. The CDR3 here is CASSLAQYNEQFF. Written as DNA, the CDR3 is TGTGCCAGCAGCTTAGCCCAGTACAATGAGCAGTTCTTC.

This clonotype is large by share. The chain links TRBV6-5 to TRBJ1-4, with TRBD1 matching over 9 bases. Unmatched junction bases numbered 9, after V lost 5 bases and J lost 8 bases. Germline CDR1 and CDR2: MNHEY and SVGAGI. The CDR3 loop spans 15 amino acids. CDR3 amino acids: CASSEHGTGREKLFF. The DNA of the CDR3 is TGTGCCAGCAGTGAGCACGGGACAGGGCGCGAAAAACTGTTTTTT.